This T cell receptor beta chain was obtained from a study of blood T cells in healthy people across ages. Overall study results and limits: With naive T cell percentage, TCR beta diversity showed a strong correlation.

This clonotype was seen a few times. As yet, its antigen is unknown. Alongside a J-beta primer mix, a sample-barcoded 5' primer served in a second PCR lasting about 7 to 11 cycles. The study obtained at least 2.5 million CDR3-containing paired-end reads from every sample. TCRdb reanalysed the 5' RACE reads using MiXCR and keeps one entry per CDR3 protein. The table lists about 760,000 distinct CDR3 sequences, 25% of them singletons. The CDR3 totals 14 residues. The V end was cut by 3 bases, the J end by 4 bases, with 13 bases between. Germline V gene data show CDR1 as ENHRY and CDR2 as SYGVKD. A further study also used this sample, focusing on T cells of mothers and their children. From that second work: Maternal samples each gave over 9 million TCR beta CDR3 reads, and child samples about 3 million each. None of the identified T cell clones proved to be persistent microchimeric clones.

This chain joins TRBV10-3 and TRBJ2-7, with D possibly matching TRBD1 (6 bases). The sample consisted of blood. The TCR originated in a boy younger than 18 in good health. CDR3 in DNA: TGTGCCATCAGTGAATGGACAGAAAATTACGAGCAGTACTTC. Its translation: CAISEWTENYEQYF.